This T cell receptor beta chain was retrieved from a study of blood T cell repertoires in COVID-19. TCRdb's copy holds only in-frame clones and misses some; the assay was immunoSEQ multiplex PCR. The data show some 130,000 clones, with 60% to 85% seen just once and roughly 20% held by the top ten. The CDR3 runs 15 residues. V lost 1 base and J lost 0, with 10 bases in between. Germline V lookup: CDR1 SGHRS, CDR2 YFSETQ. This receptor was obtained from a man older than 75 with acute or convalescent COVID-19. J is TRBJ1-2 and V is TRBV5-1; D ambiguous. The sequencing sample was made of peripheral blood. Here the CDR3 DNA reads TGCGCCAGCAGCTTGAGTTGGGGAGCTAACTATGGCTACACCTTC. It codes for CASSLSWGANYGYTF.